This TCR beta chain was profiled in a study of CD8+ T cells in alopecia areata. The overall study: It was roughly 7-10-week-old female C3H/HeJ mice that received skin from approximately 6-12-month-old C3H/HeJ graft donors with spontaneous alopecia. Study-level results: Sharing of TCRs across patients appeared less clear than in mice, possibly for HLA-related reasons. Scalp repertoires also include resident alphabeta T cells from normal skin. Lesional scalp exceeded normal scalp in clonality, especially in alopecia totalis/universalis.

This clone occurred a few times. Its antigen is not identified. The gene names given are mouse names. The read terminates 4 residues before the CDR3 end, so the remaining end is supplied by the germline J gene. The CDR3 is 15 residues long. The V gene lost 6 bases and the J gene lost 0 bases, with 11 bases spanning the gap. Germline V CDR1 and CDR2: NSQYPW, LRSPGD (reference sequence). RNA, once extracted, was reverse transcribed into cDNA for use as the sequencing template. Data came from immunoSEQ multiplex PCR; TCRdb stores just in-frame clones and leaves some out. This repertoire holds around 290,000 clones, and none appear only once. The authors sorted pooled cutaneous lymph node cells using CD4, CD8alpha, NKG2D, NKG2ACE and other markers.

The V gene is TRBV1, the J gene TRBJ2-2; D possibly corresponds to TRBD2 (6 bases). The TCR originated in a C3H/HeJ mouse with alopecia areata. Mouse strain MHC haplotype: H2-k. Sequencing input: CD4+ T cells sorted from a lymph node. The CDR3 bases that were read are TGCACCTGCAGCCCTTGGGGGACAAACACCGGG. Amino acid sequence: CTCSPWGTNTG. The whole CDR3 sequence is CTCSPWGTNTGQLYF.